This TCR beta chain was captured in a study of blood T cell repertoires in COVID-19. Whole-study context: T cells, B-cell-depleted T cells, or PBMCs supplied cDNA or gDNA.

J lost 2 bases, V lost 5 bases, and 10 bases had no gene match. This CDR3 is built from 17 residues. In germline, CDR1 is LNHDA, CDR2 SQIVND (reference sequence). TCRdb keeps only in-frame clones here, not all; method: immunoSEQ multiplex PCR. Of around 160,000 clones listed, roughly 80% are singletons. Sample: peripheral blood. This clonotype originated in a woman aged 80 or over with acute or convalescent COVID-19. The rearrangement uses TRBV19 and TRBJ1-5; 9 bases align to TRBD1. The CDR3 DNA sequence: TGTGCCAGTAGTCCGCCGGACAGGGGAGCGGGCAATCAGCCCCAGCATTTT. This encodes CASSPPDRGAGNQPQHF. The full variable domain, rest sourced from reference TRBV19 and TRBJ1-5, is DGGITQSPKYLFRKEGQNVTLSCEQNLNHDAMYWYRQDPGQGLRLIYYSQIVNDFQKGDIAEGYSVSREKKESFPLTVTSAQKNPTAFYLCASSPPDRGAGNQPQHFGDGTRLSIL.